The 8 T cell receptor beta chains listed next were all sequenced from one sample in a study of T-cell memory formation after mild COVID-19. TCRdb re-analysed the 5' RACE reads in MiXCR, keeping a single row per CDR3 protein. The sample contains some 450,000 distinct CDR3 sequences, 15% to 20% of which appear only once. The sequenced sample consisted of PBMCs or a T cell subset sorted from them (not recorded which). The receptors shown here come from an adult woman who had mild COVID-19 (a few samples of this study predate the infection). Cell type and time point are not known.

In its sample, this clonotype was seen many times. This rearrangement joins TRBV5-1 to TRBJ2-3, with 7 bases that match TRBD1. Germline V gene lookup returns CDR1 SGHRS and CDR2 YFSETQ. The CDR3 covers 14 residues. Losses at the gene ends were 5 bases for V and 2 bases for J; bases not matched to a gene: 5. Written as DNA, the CDR3 is TGCGCCAGCAGTTCGGGACAGTCCACAGATACGCAGTATTTT. Protein: CASSSGQSTDTQYF.

The V and J genes are TRBV5-1 and TRBJ2-7; the D gene is possibly TRBD1 (5 bases). Germline V gene data show CDR1 as SGHRS and CDR2 as YFSETQ. Trimming took 0 bases from V and 2 from J, leaving 12 bases between them. The CDR3 length is 15 residues. CDR3 protein: CASSLGAGNAYEQYF. The CDR3 DNA reads as TGCGCCAGCAGCTTGGGGGCAGGGAATGCCTACGAGCAGTACTTC.

The table lists this clonotype with many counts. The gene calls are TRBV6-4 and TRBJ2-4; D perhaps matches TRBD2 (6 bases). CDR3 length: 14 amino acids. The V end lost 0 bases, the J end lost 7 bases, and 10 bases lay between the germline ends. The germline CDR1 and CDR2 sequences are MRHNA and SNTAGT. The CDR3 DNA is TGTGCCAGCAGTGACTCTGGAGGGAGCAACATTCAGTACTTC. It yields the protein CASSDSGGSNIQYF.

The V call is TRBV7-2, the J call TRBJ1-1, with D unresolved. Germline V CDR1 and CDR2: SGHTA, FQGNSA. The ends were cut back, 4 bases at V and 4 bases at J, with 16 bases in the middle. The CDR3 contains 15 residues. The CDR3 nucleotides are TGTGCCAGCAGCTCAAGACCGGGCCAGAGCACTGAAGCTTTCTTT. It yields the protein CASSSRPGQSTEAFF. The full variable domain, in which reference TRBV7-2 and TRBJ1-1 provide the parts outside the CDR3, is GAGVSQSPSNKVTEKGKDVELRCDPISGHTALYWYRQSLGQGLEFLIYFQGNSAPDKSGLPSDRFSAERTGGSVSTLTIQRTQQEDSAVYLCASSSRPGQSTEAFFGQGTRLTVV.

The V and J genes are TRBV10-3 and TRBJ1-1; 7 positions match TRBD1. The junction had 9 bases not matched to a gene; V was cut back by 8 bases and J by 0 bases. From germline, CDR1 is ENHRY and CDR2 SYGVKD. The CDR3 consists of 15 residues. The CDR3 here is CAIRDRSYLNTEAFF. The CDR3 coding sequence is TGTGCCATCCGGGACAGATCATACCTGAACACTGAAGCTTTCTTT.

The J gene is TRBJ2-5, the V gene TRBV20-1; a possible D gene is TRBD2 (5 bases). The CDR3 length is 15 residues. Germline V gene data show CDR1 as DFQATT and CDR2 as SNEGSKA (reference sequence). The germline V and J ends were trimmed by 3 bases and 1 base, with 15 bases remaining between them. CDR3 DNA: TGCAGTGCTAGGAGGGCGGTGCGTATCCAAGAGACCCAGTACTTC. This codes for CSARRAVRIQETQYF.

The sample holds a few counts of this clonotype. The chain is built from TRBV12-3 or TRBV12-4 and TRBJ1-2, with TRBD1 identical over 8 bases. V lost 3 bases to trimming and J lost 8 bases; unmatched junction nucleotides: 8. The CDR3 sequence is 14 residues long. In DNA, the CDR3 is TGTGCCAGCAGTTTTACGGAGGGGACAGGCGGCTACACCTTC. Translated, it gives CASSFTEGTGGYTF.

This chain uses TRBV6-2 or TRBV6-3 with TRBJ2-1; tentatively, D is TRBD2 (6 bases). Germline V gives CDR1 MNHEY, CDR2 SVGEGT. This CDR3 is built from 12 residues. The V end was cut by 7 bases, the J end by 5 bases, with 9 bases between. DNA for the CDR3: TGTGCCAGCATAGCGGAAGACAATGAGCAGTTCTTC. This translates into CASIAEDNEQFF.